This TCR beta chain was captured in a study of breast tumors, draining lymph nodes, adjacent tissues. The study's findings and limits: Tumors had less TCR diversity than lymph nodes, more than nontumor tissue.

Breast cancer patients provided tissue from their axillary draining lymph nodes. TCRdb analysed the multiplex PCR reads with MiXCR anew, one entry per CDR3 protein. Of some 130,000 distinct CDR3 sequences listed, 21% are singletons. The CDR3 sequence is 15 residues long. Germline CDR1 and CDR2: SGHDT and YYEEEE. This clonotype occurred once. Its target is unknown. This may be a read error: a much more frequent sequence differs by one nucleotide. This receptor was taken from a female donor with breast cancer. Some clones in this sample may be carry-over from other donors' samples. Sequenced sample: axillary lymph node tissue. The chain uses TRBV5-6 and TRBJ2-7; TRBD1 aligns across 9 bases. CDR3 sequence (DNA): TGTGCCAGCAACCACCCCGGGACAGGGATCTACGGGCAGTACTTC. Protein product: CASNHPGTGIYGQYF.